The entry that follows covers one T cell receptor (beta chain) sequence. Its matching antigen is unknown. This sample is part of a study of identical twins. Study-level points and caveats: Cord blood's abundant beta clonotypes had fewer insertions, unlike memory repertoires.

Carrying unique molecular identifiers, the cDNA also gained a universal primer site through template switching. TCRdb redid the calling of the 5' RACE reads with MiXCR, one entry per CDR3 protein. The sample has 450,000 or so distinct CDR3 sequences; approximately 15% are singletons. Trimming took 6 bases from V and 4 from J; bases not matched to a gene: 8. CDR3 length: 16 amino acids. Looked up from germline, CDR1 is SGHAT and CDR2 is FQNNGV. Everyone who donated was a healthy Caucasian. The same data also contributed to another study, on yellow fever vaccine responses in identical twins.

The receptor's source is a woman aged 18-29 years in good health. V and J are TRBV11-2 and TRBJ2-3; 12 positions match TRBD2. Sequenced input: CD4+ T cells sorted from blood. The CDR3: CASRGLAGVLPDTQYF. For the CDR3, the DNA is TGTGCCAGCAGGGGACTAGCGGGCGTCCTGCCAGATACGCAGTATTTT.